This T cell receptor beta chain originates from a study of cytomegalovirus exposure and HLA in healthy donors. Study-wide findings and caveats: A missense DCLRE1C variant was associated with V- and J-gene trimming of TCR beta chains in a later analysis, and an independent cohort replicated the association. There were a few CMV-associated chains whose specificity for CMV antigens was confirmed in vitro. Many donors carried some public TCRs, although rarity characterized most TCR sequences. Some highly shared sequence variants likely arose as a pipeline artifact.

A few counts support this clone. Its antigen is undetermined. Both 60 Vbeta primers and 13 Jbeta primers went into the PCR. Measured with immunoSEQ multiplex PCR; TCRdb has only the in-frame clones, and not every one. The sample contains about 130,000 clones, approximately 17% of which appear only once. This TCR was sampled from a female donor in good health and CMV-seropositive. The sequenced sample was PBMCs.

The CDR3 DNA sequence: TGTGCCAGTAGTGTGACTATCACAGATACGCAGTATTTT. This encodes CASSVTITDTQYF. V usage is TRBV19 and J usage is TRBJ2-3, with a weak D call TRBD2 (5 bases). V lost 5 bases to trimming and J lost 2 bases, with 8 bases between them. The CDR3 covers 13 residues. The V gene's germline CDR1 is LNHDA and CDR2 SQIVND (reference sequence).